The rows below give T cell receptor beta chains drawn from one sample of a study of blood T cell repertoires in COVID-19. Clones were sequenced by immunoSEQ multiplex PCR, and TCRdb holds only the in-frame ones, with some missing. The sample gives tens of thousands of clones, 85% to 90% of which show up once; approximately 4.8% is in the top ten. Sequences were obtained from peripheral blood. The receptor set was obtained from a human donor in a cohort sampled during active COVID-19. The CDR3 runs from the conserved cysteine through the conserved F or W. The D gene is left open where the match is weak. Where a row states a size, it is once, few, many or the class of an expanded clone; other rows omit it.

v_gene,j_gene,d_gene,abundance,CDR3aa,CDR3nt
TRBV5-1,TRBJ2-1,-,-,CASSKTNPGYNEQFF,TGCGCCAGCAGCAAAACAAACCCCGGGTACAATGAGCAGTTCTTC
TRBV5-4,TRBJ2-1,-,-,CASSLGLGPYNEQFF,TGTGCCAGCAGCTTGGGACTAGGGCCCTACAATGAGCAGTTCTTC
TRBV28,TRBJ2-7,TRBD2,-,CASSPAGGPYEQYF,TGTGCCAGCAGTCCAGCGGGAGGGCCCTACGAGCAGTACTTC
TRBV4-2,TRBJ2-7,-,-,CASSQVFRAEKPYEQYF,TGTGCCAGCAGCCAAGTCTTCAGGGCGGAGAAACCCTACGAGCAGTACTTC
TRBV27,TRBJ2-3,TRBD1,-,CASSLSGTAFKTSTDTQYF,TGTGCCAGCAGTTTATCGGGGACAGCTTTCAAAACTAGCACAGATACGCAGTATTTT
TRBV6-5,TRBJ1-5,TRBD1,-,CASSRGQGNQPQHF,TGTGCCAGCAGCCGAGGACAGGGCAATCAGCCCCAGCATTTT
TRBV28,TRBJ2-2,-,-,CASTRQLAPGELFF,TGTGCCAGCACGCGACAGTTGGCTCCCGGGGAGCTGTTTTTT
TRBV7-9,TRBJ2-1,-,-,CASRDSTYNEQFF,TGTGCAAGCCGGGACTCTACCTACAATGAGCAGTTCTTC
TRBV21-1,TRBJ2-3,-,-,CASIWRRLAGETDTQYF,TGTGCCAGCATCTGGAGGCGGCTAGCGGGAGAGACAGATACGCAGTATTTT
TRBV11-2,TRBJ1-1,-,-,CASSLTLGTGSEAFF,TGTGCCAGCAGCTTAACTCTTGGGACCGGGAGTGAAGCTTTCTTT
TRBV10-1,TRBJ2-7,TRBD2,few,CASSEFTSGKGEQYF,TGCGCCAGCAGTGAGTTTACTAGCGGGAAGGGAGAGCAGTACTTC
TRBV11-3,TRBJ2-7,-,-,CASSARSYEQYF,TGTGCCAGCAGCGCGCGTTCGTACGAGCAGTACTTC
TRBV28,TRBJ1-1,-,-,CASSLILQLGAFF,TGTGCCAGCAGTTTAATTCTACAGCTTGGGGCTTTCTTT
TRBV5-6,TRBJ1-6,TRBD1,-,CASSVLDRETSPLHF,TGTGCCAGCAGCGTACTCGACAGGGAGACTTCACCCCTCCACTTT
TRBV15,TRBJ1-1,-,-,CATSRGVNTEAFF,TGTGCCACCAGCAGAGGCGTTAACACTGAAGCTTTCTTT
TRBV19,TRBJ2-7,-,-,CASSNRPGAPEQYF,TGTGCCAGTAGTAACCGCCCGGGAGCGCCCGAGCAGTACTTC
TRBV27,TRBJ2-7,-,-,CASRGPPGEQYF,TGTGCCAGCAGGGGTCCGCCAGGGGAGCAGTACTTC
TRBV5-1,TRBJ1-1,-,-,CASSLGQQNTEAFF,TGCGCCAGCAGCTTGGGACAGCAGAACACTGAAGCTTTCTTT